Included here is one TCR beta chain sequence, with context. What it recognizes is unknown. The CDR3 totals 15 residues. The V and J ends lost 4 bases and 7 bases, in that order; junction bases with no gene match: 12. In germline, CDR1 is SGHRS, CDR2 YFSETQ. The data stem from a study of cytomegalovirus exposure and HLA in healthy donors. Notes on the study in general: With further analysis later on, most CMV-associated TCR beta chains appeared HLA-restricted. Differences between HLA loci emerged in a later analysis of TCR association rates, with DRB1 most and HLA-C fewest.

Primers for the PCR totalled 60 Vbeta and 13 Jbeta. Sequencing used immunoSEQ multiplex PCR; TCRdb keeps in-frame clones, though not all of them. This table holds roughly 80,000 clones. The sequenced sample was PBMCs. The chain employs TRBV5-1 and TRBJ2-7; 9 positions agree with TRBD2. The origin of this receptor is a man aged 50 to 60 in good health and CMV-seropositive. The CDR3 loop is CASSPGGSGSEEQYF. In nucleotides, the CDR3 is TGCGCCAGCAGCCCGGGGGGTAGCGGGAGTGAAGAGCAGTACTTC.